This record concerns one TCR beta chain sequence. Its target is unknown. The record originates from a study of blood T cells in healthy people across ages. General study points: Researchers judged that diversity estimates from one million T cells fell short of true values.

The CDR3 consists of 17 residues. Germline values: CDR1 SGHAT, CDR2 FQNNGV. The V end lost 2 bases, the J end lost 0 bases, and 14 bases lay between the germline ends. Staff drew 9 to 10 milliliters of peripheral blood from each donor. Combining a sample-barcoded 5' primer with a J-beta primer mix, a second PCR ran for roughly 7 to 12 cycles. All samples gave at least 3 million CDR3-containing paired-end reads. MiXCR, run by TCRdb on the 5' RACE reads, gives a single entry per CDR3 protein. The sample has roughly 860,000 distinct CDR3 sequences; approximately 59% are singletons. The sequenced material came from blood. The sequence came from a young man in good health. V is TRBV11-2 and J is TRBJ2-1; D possibly corresponds to TRBD1 (6 bases). In DNA form, the CDR3 reads TGTGCCAGCAGCTTAAAAGGGACAATGAGCTCCTACAATGAGCAGTTCTTC. It encodes CASSLKGTMSSYNEQFF.